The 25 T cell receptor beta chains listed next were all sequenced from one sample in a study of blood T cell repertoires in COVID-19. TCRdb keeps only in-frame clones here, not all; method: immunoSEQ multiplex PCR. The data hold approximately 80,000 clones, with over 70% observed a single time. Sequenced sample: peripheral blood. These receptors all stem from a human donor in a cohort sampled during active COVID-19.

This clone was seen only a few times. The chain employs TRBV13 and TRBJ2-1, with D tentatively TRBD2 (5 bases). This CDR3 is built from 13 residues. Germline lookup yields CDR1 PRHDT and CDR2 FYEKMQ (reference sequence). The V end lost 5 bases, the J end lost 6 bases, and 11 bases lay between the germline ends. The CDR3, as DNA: TGTGCCAGCAGCGAAGAGGGAACCAATGAGCAGTTCTTC. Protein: CASSEEGTNEQFF.

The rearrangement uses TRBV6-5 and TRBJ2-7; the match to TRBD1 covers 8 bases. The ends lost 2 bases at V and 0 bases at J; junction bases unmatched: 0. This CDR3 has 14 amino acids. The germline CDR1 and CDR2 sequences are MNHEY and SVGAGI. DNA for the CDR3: TGTGCCAGCAGTTACACAGGGGGCTCCTACGAGCAGTACTTC. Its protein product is CASSYTGGSYEQYF.

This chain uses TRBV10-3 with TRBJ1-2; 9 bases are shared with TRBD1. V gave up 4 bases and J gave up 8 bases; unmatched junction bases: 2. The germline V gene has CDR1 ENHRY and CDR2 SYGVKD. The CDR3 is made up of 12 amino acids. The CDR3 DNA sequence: TGTGCCATCAGTGGACAGGGGGGAGGCTACACCTTC. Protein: CAISGQGGGYTF.

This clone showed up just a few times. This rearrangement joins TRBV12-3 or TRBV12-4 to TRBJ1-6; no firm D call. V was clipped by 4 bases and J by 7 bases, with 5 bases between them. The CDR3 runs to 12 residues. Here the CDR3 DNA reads TGTGCCAGCAGTTCAGGAAATTCACCCCTCCACTTT. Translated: CASSSGNSPLHF.

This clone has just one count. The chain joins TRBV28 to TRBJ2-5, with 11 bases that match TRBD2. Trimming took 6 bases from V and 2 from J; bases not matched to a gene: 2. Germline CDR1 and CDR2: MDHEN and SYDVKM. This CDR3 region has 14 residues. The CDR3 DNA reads TGTGCCAGCAGCTTAGCGGGGGGGCAAGAGACCCAGTACTTC. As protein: CASSLAGGQETQYF.

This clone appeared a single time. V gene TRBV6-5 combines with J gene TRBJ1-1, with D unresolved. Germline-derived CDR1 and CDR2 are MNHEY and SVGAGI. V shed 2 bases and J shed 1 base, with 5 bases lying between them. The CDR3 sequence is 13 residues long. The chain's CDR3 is CASSYTANTEAFF. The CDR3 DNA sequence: TGTGCCAGCAGTTACACAGCGAACACTGAAGCTTTCTTT.

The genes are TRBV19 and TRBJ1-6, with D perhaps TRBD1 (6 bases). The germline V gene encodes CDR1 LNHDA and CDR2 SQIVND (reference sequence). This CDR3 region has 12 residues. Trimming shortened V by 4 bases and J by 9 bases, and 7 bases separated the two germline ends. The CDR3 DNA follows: TGTGCCAGTAGTACAGGGGTTTCACCCCTCCACTTT. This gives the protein CASSTGVSPLHF.

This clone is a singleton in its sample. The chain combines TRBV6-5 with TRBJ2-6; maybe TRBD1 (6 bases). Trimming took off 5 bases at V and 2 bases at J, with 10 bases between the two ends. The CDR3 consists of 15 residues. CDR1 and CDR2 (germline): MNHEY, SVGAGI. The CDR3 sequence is CASSKQGAGANVLTF. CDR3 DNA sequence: TGTGCCAGCAGTAAACAGGGCGCTGGGGCCAACGTCCTGACTTTC.

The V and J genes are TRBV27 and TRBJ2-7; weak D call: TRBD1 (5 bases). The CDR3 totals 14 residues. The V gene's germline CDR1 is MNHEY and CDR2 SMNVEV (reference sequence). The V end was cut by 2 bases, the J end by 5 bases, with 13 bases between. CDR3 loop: CASSLVRGSHEQYF. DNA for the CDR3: TGTGCCAGCAGTTTAGTAAGGGGTAGCCACGAGCAGTACTTC.

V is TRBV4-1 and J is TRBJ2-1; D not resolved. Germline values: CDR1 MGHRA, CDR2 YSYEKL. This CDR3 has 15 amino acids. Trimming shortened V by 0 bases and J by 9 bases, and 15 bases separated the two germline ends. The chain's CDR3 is CASSQDTTGRGEQFF. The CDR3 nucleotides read TGCGCCAGCAGCCAAGACACCACCGGTAGAGGTGAGCAGTTCTTC.

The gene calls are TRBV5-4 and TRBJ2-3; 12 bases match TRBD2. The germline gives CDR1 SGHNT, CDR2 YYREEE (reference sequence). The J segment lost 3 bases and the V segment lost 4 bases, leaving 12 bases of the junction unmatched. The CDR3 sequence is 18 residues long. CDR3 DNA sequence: TGTGCCAGCAGCCCCGGTCATCTAGCGGGGGGGATGACAGATACGCAGTATTTT. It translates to CASSPGHLAGGMTDTQYF.

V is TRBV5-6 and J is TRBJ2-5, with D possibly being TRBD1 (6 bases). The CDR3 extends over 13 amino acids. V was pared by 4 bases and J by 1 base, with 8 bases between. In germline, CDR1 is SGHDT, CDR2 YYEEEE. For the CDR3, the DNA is TGTGCCAGCAGCCGGGACACCCAAGAGACCCAGTACTTC. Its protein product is CASSRDTQETQYF.

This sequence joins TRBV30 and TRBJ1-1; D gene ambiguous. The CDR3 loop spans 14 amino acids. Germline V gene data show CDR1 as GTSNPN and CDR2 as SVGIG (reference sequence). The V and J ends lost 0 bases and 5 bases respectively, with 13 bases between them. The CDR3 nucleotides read TGTGCCTGGAGTGTCTCGTCAGCGTGGACTGAAGCTTTCTTT. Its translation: CAWSVSSAWTEAFF. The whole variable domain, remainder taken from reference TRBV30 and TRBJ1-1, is SQTIHQWPATLVQPVGSPLSLECTVEGTSNPNLYWYRQAAGRGLQLLFYSVGIGQISSEVPQNLSASRPQDRQFILSSKKLLLSDSGFYLCAWSVSSAWTEAFFGQGTRLTVV.

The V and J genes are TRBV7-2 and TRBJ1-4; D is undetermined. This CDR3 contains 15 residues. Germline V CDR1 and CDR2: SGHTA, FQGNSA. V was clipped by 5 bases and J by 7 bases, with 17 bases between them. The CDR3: CASSPRVLRGEKLFF. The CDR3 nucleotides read TGTGCCAGCAGCCCCCGGGTTCTACGGGGTGAAAAACTGTTTTTT.

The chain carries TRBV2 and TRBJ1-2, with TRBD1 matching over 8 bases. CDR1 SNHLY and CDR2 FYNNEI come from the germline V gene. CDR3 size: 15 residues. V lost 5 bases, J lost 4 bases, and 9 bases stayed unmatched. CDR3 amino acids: CASSFTQGATYGYTF. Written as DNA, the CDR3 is TGTGCCAGCAGTTTTACCCAGGGGGCGACCTATGGCTACACCTTC.

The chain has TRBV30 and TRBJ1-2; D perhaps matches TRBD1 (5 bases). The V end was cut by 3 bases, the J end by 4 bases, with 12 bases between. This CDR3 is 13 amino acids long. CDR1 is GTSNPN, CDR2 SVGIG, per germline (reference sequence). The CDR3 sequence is CAWRQGVIYGYTF. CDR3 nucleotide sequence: TGTGCCTGGAGGCAAGGGGTCATCTATGGCTACACCTTC.

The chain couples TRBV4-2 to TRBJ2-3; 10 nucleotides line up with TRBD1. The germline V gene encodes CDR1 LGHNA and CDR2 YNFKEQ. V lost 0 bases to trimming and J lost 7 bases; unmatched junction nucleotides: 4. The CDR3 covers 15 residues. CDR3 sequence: CASSQERTGGNTQYF. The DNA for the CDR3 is TGTGCCAGCAGCCAAGAGAGGACAGGGGGAAATACGCAGTATTTT.

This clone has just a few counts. The chain's CDR3 is CASSLALPGQETQYF. CDR3 DNA: TGCGCCAGCAGCCTGGCGCTACCGGGACAAGAGACCCAGTACTTC. The rearrangement joins TRBV5-1 to TRBJ2-5; perhaps TRBD2 as D (5 bases). The length of the CDR3 is 15 residues. V lost 4 bases and J lost 2, with 15 bases in between. The germline gives CDR1 SGHRS, CDR2 YFSETQ.

For the CDR3, the DNA is TGCGCCCGCCGCCGGGGGGGGGCAGGTACCCCCTACGAGCAGTACTTC. It specifies CARRRGGAGTPYEQYF. The chain uses TRBV5-1 and TRBJ2-7, with 8 bases identical to TRBD2. Germline V CDR1 and CDR2: SGHRS, YFSETQ. The CDR3 runs to 16 residues. V shed 10 bases, J shed 2 bases, and the junction held 17 bases outside the gene matches.

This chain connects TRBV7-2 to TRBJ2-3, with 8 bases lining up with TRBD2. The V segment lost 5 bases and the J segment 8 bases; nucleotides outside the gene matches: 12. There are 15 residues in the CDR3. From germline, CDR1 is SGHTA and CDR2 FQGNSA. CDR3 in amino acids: CASSPAGGGLGTQYF. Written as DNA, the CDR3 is TGTGCCAGCAGCCCCGCCGGCGGGGGGCTCGGTACGCAGTATTTT.

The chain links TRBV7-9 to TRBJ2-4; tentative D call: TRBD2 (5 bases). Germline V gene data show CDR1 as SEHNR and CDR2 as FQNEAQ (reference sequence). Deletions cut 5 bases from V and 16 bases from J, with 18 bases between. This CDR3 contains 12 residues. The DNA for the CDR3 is TGTGCCAGCAGCCCCAGAGAGGGAAGTCGTTACTTC. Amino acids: CASSPREGSRYF.

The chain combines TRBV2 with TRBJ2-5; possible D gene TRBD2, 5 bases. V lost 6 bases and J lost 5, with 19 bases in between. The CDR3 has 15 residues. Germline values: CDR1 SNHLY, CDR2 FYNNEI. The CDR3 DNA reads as TGTGCCAGCAGGGCCGGGATAATAGGGTTCGAGACCCAGTACTTC. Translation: CASRAGIIGFETQYF.

The CDR3 spells CASLGAGGKGYTF. Here the CDR3 DNA reads TGTGCCAGCCTAGGGGCAGGGGGTAAGGGCTACACCTTC. This chain links TRBV9 with TRBJ1-2; 7 positions agree with TRBD1. CDR1 is SGDLS, CDR2 YYNGEE, per germline. This CDR3 contains 13 residues. Germline trimming cut 7 bases from V and 8 bases from J; bases unmatched to any gene: 11.

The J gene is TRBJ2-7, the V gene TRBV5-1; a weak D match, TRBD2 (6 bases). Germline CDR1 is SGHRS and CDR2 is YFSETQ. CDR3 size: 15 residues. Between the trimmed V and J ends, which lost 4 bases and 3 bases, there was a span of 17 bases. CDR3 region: CASSRLTVGGYEQYF. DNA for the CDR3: TGCGCCAGCAGCCGACTGACGGTGGGAGGCTACGAGCAGTACTTC.

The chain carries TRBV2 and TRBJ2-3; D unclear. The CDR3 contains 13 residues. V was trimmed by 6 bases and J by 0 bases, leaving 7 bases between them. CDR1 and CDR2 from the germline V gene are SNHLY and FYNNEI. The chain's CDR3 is CASRSTSTDTQYF. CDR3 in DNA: TGTGCCAGCAGAAGCACCAGCACAGATACGCAGTATTTT.